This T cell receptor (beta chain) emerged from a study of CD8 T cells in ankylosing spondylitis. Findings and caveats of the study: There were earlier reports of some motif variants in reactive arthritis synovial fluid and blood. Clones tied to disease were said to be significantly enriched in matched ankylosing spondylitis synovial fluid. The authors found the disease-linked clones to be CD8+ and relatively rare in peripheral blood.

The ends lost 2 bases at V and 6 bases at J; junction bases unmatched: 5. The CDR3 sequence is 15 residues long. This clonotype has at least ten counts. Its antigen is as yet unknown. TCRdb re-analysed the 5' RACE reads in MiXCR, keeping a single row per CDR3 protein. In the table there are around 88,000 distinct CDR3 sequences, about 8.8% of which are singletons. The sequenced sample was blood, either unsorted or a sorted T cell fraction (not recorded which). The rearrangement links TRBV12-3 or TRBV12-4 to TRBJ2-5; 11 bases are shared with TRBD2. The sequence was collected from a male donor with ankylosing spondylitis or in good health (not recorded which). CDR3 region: CASSLMLAGGKTQYF. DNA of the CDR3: TGTGCCAGCAGTTTAATGCTAGCGGGGGGCAAGACCCAGTACTTC.